Here is one T cell receptor (beta chain) with its context. Measured with immunoSEQ multiplex PCR; TCRdb has only the in-frame clones, and not every one. The sample contains approximately 98,000 clones, approximately 80% of which appear only once. This entry is derived from a study of blood T cell repertoires in COVID-19. Across the whole study: Samples representing acute and convalescent COVID-19 were sourced from the United States, Italy and Spain. In each case, the material was cDNA or gDNA derived from T cells, B-cell-depleted T cells, or PBMCs.

The CDR3 length is 13 residues. Germline-derived CDR1 and CDR2 are SEHNR and FQNEAQ (reference sequence). V gave up 6 bases and J gave up 5 bases, with 10 bases separating them. The rearrangement links TRBV7-9 to TRBJ2-2; D is perhaps TRBD1 (5 bases). Sequences were obtained from peripheral blood. This clonotype was obtained from a woman in her 70s with acute or convalescent COVID-19. DNA for the CDR3: TGTGCCAGCAGGCCTCAGGGTACCGGGGAGCTGTTTTTT. As protein: CASRPQGTGELFF. Together with reference TRBV7-9 and TRBJ2-2, the CDR3 gives the full variable domain: DTGVSQNPRHKITKRGQNVTFRCDPISEHNRLYWYRQTLGQGPEFLTYFQNEAQLEKSRLLSDRFSAERPKGSFSTLEIQRTEQGDSAMYLCASRPQGTGELFFGEGSRLTVL.